The sequence of this T cell receptor beta chain was determined in a study of T cells in Graves' hyperthyroidism and ophthalmopathy. V was trimmed by 4 bases and J by 7 bases, leaving 17 bases between them. There are 15 residues in the CDR3. Germline CDR1 reads SGHDN; CDR2 reads FVKESK. Study-level findings and limits: Most thyroid clonotypes expanded above 0.001 were also detected in blood.

Comments on this clonotype: Its target is not known.

It was RNA transcripts that yielded the amplified TCR beta CDR3 regions. HTBI primers were the set used in a first-round RT-PCR of the TCR CDR3. TCRdb independently ran MiXCR on the multiplex PCR reads; one entry per CDR3 protein. The sample lists around 700,000 distinct CDR3 sequences, about 19% occurring once. Uncontrolled infections, other autoimmune diseases, pregnancy or lactation led to exclusion of patients. The sample of blood was obtained at first hyperthyroidism diagnosis (before any ophthalmopathy symptoms). About 10 ml fresh peripheral blood yielded the PBMCs. This TCR came from a woman in her 50s with Graves' hyperthyroidism that later progressed to Graves' ophthalmopathy. V and J are TRBV14 and TRBJ2-4, with a weak D call TRBD1 (6 bases). Specimen: blood. CDR3 bases: TGTGCCAGCAGCCGGCAGGACAGTGACTTGAACATTCAGTACTTC. This gives the protein CASSRQDSDLNIQYF.